The sample holds many counts of the clone carrying this T cell receptor (beta chain). The antigen remains undetermined. Individual cDNA molecules received unique molecular identifiers. TCRdb passed the 5' RACE reads through MiXCR, listing each CDR3 protein once. This table holds about 84,000 distinct CDR3 sequences, about 12% found once. This sample was taken from a study of early T cells in non-severe SARS-CoV-2 infection. Study in general: Sequencing was performed on bulk RNA from unsorted whole blood, leaving chains unpaired. Study-wide findings and caveats: The study's VDJdb matching favored anti-spike CD8 responses and missed private and CD4 specificities.

J lost 2 bases, V lost 0 bases, and 12 bases had no gene match. Germline V gene sequence: CDR1 DFQATT, CDR2 SNEGSKA (reference sequence). This CDR3 has 18 amino acids. V usage is TRBV20-1 and J usage is TRBJ2-3; 9 bases are a match to TRBD1. The source of this sequence is an adult who was a healthcare worker with PCR-confirmed SARS-CoV-2 infection or an uninfected control (not recorded which). The sample taken for sequencing was whole blood. CDR3 in amino acids: CSARDLPPGQGITDTQYF. In DNA, the CDR3 is TGCAGTGCTAGAGATCTCCCCCCGGGACAGGGCATCACAGATACGCAGTATTTT.